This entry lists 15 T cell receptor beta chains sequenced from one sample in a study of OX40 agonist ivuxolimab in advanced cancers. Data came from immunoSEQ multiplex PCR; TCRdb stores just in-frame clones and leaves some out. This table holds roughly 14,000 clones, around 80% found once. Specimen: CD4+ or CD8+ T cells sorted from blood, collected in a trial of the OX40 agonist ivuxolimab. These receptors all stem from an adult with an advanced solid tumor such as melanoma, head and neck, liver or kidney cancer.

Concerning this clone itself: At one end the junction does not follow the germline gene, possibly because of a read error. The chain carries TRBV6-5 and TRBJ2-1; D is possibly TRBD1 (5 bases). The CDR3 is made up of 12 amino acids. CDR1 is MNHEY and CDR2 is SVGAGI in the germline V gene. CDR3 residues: CASSYVQGEPFF. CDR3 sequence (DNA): TGTGCCAGCAGTTATGTTCAGGGTGAGCCGTTCTTC.

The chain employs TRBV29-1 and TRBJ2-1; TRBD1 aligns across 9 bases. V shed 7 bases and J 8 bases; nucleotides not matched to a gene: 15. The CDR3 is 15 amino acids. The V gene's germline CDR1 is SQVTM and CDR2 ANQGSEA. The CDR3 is CSAGEGTGFDHEQFF. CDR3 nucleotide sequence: TGCAGCGCCGGGGAGGGGACAGGGTTCGACCATGAGCAGTTCTTC.

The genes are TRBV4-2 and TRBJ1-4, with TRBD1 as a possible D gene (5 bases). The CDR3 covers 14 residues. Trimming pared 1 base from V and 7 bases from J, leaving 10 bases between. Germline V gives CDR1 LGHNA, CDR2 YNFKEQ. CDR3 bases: TGTGCCAGCAGCCAAGGGCAGGGTCCTGAAAAACTGTTTTTT. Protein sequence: CASSQGQGPEKLFF.

The CDR3 DNA follows: TGTGCCAGCAGTTCAGTACCTCTAGCCAAAAACATTCAGTACTTC. This gives the protein CASSSVPLAKNIQYF. This sequence joins TRBV6-1 and TRBJ2-4; D gene uncertain. Germline V lookup: CDR1 MNHNS, CDR2 SASEGT. The CDR3 totals 15 residues. V shed 5 bases and J shed 0 bases, with 11 bases lying between them.

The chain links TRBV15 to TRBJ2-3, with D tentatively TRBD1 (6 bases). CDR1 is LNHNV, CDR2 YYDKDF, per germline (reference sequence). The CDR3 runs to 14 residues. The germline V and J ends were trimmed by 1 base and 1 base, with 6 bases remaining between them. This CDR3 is CATSRGQGTDTQYF. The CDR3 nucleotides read TGTGCCACCAGCAGAGGACAGGGCACAGATACGCAGTATTTT.

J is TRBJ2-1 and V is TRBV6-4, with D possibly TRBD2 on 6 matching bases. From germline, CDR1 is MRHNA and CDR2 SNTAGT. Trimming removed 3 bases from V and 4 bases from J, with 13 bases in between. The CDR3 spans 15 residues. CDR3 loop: CASSEEEGNYNEQFF. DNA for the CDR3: TGTGCCAGCAGTGAAGAGGAGGGGAATTACAATGAGCAGTTCTTC.

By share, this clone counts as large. The DNA of the CDR3 is TGTGCCACCCGGGACCTGGGCTACGAGCAGTACTTC. Protein sequence: CATRDLGYEQYF. The genes are TRBV2 and TRBJ2-7; D may be TRBD1 or TRBD2 (5 bases each). The CDR3 extends over 12 amino acids. The germline gives CDR1 SNHLY, CDR2 FYNNEI. V was clipped by 10 bases and J by 3 bases, with 13 bases between them.

For the CDR3, the DNA is TGCGCCAGCAGCCAAGAAGGCCTGACAGGGAACACTGAAGCTTTCTTT. Translation: CASSQEGLTGNTEAFF. The V gene is TRBV4-1, the J gene TRBJ1-1, with a possible D match to TRBD1 (6 bases). Trimming removed 0 bases from V and 1 base from J, with 12 bases in between. CDR1 MGHRA and CDR2 YSYEKL come from the germline V gene. This CDR3 has 16 amino acids.

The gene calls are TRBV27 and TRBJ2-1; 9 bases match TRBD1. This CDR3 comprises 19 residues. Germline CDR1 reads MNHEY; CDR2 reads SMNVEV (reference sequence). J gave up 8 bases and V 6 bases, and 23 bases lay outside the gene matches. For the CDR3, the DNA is TGTGCCAGCAGGGGGACAGGGTTTGATTACGTTAGCCGTTACGATGAGCAGTTCTTC. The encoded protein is CASRGTGFDYVSRYDEQFF.

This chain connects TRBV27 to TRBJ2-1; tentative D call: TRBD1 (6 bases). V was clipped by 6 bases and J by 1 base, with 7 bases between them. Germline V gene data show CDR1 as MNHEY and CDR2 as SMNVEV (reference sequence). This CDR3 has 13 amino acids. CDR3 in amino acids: CASSDRSYNEQFF. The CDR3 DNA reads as TGTGCCAGCAGCGACAGGTCCTACAATGAGCAGTTCTTC.

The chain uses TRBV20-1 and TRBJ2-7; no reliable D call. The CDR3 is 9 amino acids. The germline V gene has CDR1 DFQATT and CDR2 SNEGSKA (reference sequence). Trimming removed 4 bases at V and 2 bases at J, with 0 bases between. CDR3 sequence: CSATYEQYF. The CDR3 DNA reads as TGCAGTGCTACCTACGAGCAGTACTTC.

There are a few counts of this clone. CDR3 protein: CASSRRGSGYTF. CDR3 DNA: TGTGCCAGTTCACGCAGGGGGTCTGGCTACACCTTC. V gene TRBV19 combines with J gene TRBJ1-2, with 7 bases identical to TRBD1. Germline CDR1 and CDR2: LNHDA and SQIVND (reference sequence). Germline trimming cut 8 bases from V and 7 bases from J; bases unmatched to any gene: 7. The CDR3 totals 12 residues. Full variable domain (rest looked up from reference TRBV19 and TRBJ1-2): DGGITQSPKYLFRKEGQNVTLSCEQNLNHDAMYWYRQDPGQGLRLIYYSQIVNDFQKGDIAEGYSVSREKKESFPLTVTSAQKNPTAFYLCASSRRGSGYTFGSGTRLTVV.

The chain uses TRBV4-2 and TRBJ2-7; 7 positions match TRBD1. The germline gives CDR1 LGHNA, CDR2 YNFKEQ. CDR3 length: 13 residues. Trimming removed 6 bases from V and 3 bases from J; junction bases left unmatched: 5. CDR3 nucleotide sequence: TGTGCCAGCAGGCCCGACAGGGACTACGAGCAGTACTTC. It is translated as CASRPDRDYEQYF.

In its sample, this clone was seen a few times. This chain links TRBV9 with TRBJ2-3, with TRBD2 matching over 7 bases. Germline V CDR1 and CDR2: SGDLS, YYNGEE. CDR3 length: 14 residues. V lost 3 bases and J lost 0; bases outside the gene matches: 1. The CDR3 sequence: CASSGTRSTDTQYF. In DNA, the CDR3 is TGTGCCAGCAGCGGGACTAGGAGCACAGATACGCAGTATTTT.

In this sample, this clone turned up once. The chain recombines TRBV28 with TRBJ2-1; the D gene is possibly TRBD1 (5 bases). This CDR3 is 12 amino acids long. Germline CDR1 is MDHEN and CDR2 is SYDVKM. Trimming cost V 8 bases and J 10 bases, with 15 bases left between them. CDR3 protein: CASRWGWGEQFF. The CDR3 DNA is TGTGCCAGCCGGTGGGGTTGGGGCGAGCAGTTCTTC.